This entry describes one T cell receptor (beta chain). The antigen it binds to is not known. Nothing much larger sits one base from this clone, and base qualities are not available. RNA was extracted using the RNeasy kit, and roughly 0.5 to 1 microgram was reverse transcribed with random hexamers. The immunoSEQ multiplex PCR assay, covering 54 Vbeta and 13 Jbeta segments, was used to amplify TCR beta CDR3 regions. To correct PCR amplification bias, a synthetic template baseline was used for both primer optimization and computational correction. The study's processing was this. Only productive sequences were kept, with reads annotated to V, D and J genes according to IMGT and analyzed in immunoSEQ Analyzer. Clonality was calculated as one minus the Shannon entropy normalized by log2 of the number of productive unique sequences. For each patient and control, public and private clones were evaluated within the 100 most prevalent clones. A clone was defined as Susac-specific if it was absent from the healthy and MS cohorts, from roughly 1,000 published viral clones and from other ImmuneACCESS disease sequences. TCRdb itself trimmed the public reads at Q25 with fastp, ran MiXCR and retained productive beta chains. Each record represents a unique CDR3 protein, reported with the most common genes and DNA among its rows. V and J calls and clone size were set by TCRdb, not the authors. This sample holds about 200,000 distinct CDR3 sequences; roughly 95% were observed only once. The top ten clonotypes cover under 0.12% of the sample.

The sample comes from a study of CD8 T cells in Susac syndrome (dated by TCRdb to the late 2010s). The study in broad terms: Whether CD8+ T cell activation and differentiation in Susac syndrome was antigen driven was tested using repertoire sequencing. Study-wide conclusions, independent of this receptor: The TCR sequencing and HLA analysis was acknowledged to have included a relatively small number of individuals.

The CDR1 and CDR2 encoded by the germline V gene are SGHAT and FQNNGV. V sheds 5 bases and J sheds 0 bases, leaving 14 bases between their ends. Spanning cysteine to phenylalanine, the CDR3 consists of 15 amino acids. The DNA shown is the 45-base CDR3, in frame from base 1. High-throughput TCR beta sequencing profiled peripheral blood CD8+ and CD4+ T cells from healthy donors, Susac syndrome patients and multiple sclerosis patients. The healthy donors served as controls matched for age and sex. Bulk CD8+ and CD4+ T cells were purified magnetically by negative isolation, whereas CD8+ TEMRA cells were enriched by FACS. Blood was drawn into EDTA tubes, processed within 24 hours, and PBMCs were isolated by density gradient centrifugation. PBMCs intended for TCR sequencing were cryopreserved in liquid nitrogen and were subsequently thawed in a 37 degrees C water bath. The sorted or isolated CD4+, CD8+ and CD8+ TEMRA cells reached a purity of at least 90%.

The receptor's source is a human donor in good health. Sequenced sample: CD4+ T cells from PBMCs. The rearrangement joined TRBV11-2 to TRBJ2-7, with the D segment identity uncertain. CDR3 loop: CASSKGPQASYEQYF. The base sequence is TGTGCCAGCAGCAAAGGACCGCAAGCCTCCTACGAGCAGTACTTC.